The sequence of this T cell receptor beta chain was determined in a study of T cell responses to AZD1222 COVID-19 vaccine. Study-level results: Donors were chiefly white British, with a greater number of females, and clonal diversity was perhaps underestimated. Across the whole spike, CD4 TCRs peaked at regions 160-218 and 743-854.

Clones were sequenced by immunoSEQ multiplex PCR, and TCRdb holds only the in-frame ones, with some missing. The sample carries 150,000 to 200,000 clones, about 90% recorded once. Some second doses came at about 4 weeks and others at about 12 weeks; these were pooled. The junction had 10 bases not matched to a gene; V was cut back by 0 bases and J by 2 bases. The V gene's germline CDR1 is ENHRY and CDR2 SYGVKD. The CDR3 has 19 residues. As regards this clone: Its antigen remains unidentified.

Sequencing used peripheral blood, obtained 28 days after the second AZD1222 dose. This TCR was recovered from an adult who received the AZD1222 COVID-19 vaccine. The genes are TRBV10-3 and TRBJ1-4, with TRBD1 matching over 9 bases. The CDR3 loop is CAISESWTGEARTNEKLFF. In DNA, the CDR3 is TGTGCCATCAGTGAGTCCTGGACAGGGGAGGCTAGGACTAATGAAAAACTGTTTTTT.